This TCR beta chain was sequenced in a study of blood T cell repertoires in COVID-19. Study information: The origin of the acute and convalescent COVID-19 samples was the United States, Italy and Spain.

Source study methods: Estimated nucleated cell counts came from reference gene primer amplification. Produced via immunoSEQ multiplex PCR; TCRdb's table is partial and in-frame only. V and J calls and clone size are as listed in that table; D and trimming were resolved from the DNA. The data show some 97,000 clones, roughly 92% seen once. The CDR3 spans 17 residues. CDR1 is MNHEY and CDR2 is SMNVEV in the germline V gene (reference sequence). V was shortened by 3 bases and J by 0 bases, with 16 bases between the two germline ends. This chain connects TRBV27 to TRBJ2-3; tentatively, D is TRBD2 (6 bases). The sequenced sample consisted of peripheral blood. The source of this sequence is a man between 70 and 80 years old with acute or convalescent COVID-19. Written as DNA, the CDR3 is TGTGCCAGCAGTTTTATACAACTAGCACAGAGCACAGATACGCAGTATTTT. It is translated as CASSFIQLAQSTDTQYF.